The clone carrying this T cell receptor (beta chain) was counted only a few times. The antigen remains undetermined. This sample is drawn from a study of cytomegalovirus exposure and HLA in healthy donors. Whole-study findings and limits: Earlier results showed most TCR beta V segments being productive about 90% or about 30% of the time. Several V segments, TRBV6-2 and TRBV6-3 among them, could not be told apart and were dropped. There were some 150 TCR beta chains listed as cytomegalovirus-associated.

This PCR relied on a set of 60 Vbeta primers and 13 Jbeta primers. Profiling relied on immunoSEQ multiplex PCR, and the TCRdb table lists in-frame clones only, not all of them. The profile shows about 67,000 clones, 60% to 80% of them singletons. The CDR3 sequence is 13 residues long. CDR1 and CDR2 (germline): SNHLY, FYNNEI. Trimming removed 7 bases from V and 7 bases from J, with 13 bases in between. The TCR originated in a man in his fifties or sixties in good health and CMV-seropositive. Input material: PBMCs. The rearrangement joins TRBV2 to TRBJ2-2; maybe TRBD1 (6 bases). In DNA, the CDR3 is TGTGCCAGCAATCGACAGGACCTCGGGGAGCTGTTTTTT. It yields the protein CASNRQDLGELFF.